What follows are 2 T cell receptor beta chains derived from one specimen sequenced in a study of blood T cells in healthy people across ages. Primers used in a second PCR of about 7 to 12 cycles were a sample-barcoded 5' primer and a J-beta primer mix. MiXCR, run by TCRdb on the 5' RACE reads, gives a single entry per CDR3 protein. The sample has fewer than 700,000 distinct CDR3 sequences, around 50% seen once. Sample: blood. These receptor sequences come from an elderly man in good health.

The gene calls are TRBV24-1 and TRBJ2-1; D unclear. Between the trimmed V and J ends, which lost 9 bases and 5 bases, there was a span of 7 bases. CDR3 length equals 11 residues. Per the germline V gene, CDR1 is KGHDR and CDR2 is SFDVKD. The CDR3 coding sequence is TGTGCCACCGGTGTAGACAATGAGCAGTTCTTC. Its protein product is CATGVDNEQFF.

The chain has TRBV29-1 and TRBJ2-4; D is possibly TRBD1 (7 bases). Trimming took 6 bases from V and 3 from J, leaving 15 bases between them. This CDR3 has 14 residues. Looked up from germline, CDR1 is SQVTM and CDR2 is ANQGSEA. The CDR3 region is CSVWTGGDKNIQYF. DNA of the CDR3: TGCAGCGTCTGGACAGGAGGGGACAAAAACATTCAGTACTTC.